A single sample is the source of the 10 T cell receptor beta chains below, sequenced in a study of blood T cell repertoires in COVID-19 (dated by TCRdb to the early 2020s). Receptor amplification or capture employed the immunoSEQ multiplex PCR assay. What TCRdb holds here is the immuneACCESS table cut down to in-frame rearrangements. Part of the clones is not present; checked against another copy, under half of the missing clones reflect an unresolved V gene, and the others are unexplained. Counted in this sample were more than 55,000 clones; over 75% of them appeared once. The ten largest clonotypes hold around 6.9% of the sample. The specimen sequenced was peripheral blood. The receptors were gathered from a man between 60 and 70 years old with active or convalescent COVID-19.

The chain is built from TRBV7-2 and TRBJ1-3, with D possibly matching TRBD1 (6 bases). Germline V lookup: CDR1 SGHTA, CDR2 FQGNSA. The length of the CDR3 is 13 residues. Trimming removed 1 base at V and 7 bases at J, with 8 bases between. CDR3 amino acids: CASSLVGGNTIYF. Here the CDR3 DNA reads TGTGCCAGCAGCTTAGTTGGGGGCAACACCATATATTTT.

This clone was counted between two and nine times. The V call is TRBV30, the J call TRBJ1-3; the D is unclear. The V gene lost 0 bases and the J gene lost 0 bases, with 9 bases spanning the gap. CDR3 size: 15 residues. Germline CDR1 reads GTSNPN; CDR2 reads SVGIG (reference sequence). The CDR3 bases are TGTGCCTGGAGTGTGGAGCGCTTCTCTGGAAACACCATATATTTT. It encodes CAWSVERFSGNTIYF. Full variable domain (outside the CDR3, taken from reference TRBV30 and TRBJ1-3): SQTIHQWPATLVQPVGSPLSLECTVEGTSNPNLYWYRQAAGRGLQLLFYSVGIGQISSEVPQNLSASRPQDRQFILSSKKLLLSDSGFYLCAWSVERFSGNTIYFGEGSWLTVV.

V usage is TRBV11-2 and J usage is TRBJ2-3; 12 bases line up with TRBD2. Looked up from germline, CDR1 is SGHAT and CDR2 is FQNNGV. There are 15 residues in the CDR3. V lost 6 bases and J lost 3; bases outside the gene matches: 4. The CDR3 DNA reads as TGTGCCAGCAGTTCCGGGACTAGCGGGACAGATACGCAGTATTTT. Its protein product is CASSSGTSGTDTQYF.

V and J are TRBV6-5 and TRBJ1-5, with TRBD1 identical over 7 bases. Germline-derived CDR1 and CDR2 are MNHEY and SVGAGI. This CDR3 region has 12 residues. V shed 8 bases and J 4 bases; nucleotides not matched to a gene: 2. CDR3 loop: CASHRGNQPQHF. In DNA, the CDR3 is TGTGCCAGCCACAGGGGTAATCAGCCCCAGCATTTT.

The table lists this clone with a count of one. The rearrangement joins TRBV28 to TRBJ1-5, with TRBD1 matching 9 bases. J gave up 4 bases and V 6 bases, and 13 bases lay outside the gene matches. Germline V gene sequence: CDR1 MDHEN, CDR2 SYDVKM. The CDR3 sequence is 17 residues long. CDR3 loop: CASSELQGALLNQPQHF. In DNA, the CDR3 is TGTGCCAGCAGCGAATTACAGGGGGCCCTGTTAAATCAGCCCCAGCATTTT.

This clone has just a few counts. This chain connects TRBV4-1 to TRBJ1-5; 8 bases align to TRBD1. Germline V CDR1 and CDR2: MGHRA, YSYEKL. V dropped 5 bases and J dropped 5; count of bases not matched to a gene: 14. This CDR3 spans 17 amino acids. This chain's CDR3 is CASSAPAGTGIDQPQHF. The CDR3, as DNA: TGCGCCAGCAGCGCCCCAGCCGGGACAGGAATTGATCAGCCCCAGCATTTT.

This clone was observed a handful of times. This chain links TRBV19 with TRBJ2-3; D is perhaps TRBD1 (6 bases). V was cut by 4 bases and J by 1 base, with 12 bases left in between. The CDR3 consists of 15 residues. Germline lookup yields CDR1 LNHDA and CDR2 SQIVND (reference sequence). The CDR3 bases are TGTGCCAGTAGTAGACAGGTTTATGGCACAGATACGCAGTATTTT. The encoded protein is CASSRQVYGTDTQYF.

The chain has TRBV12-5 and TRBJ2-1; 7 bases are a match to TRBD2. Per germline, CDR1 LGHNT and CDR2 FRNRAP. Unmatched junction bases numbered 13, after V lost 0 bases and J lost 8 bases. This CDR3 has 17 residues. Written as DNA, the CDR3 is TGTGCTAGTGGTTTGGTACGGTTGGGGGGGAGACCCGATGAGCAGTTCTTC. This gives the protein CASGLVRLGGRPDEQFF.

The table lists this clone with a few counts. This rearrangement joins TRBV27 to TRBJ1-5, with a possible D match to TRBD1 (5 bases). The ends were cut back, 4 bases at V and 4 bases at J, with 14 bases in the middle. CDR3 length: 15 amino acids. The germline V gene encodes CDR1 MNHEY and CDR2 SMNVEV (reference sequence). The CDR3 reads CASSSADKLNQPQHF. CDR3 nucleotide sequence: TGTGCCAGCAGTTCCGCGGACAAGCTTAATCAGCCCCAGCATTTT.

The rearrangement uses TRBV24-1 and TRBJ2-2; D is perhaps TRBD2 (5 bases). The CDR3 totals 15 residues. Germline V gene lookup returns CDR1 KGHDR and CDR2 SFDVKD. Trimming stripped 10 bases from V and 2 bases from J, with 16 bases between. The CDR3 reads CATSPGGPNTGELFF. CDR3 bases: TGTGCCACTTCACCGGGCGGGCCTAACACCGGGGAGCTGTTTTTT.